These 13 T cell receptor beta chains came from one sample sequenced in a study of shared clonotypes between healthy human individuals. The repertoire was sequenced with immunoSEQ multiplex PCR; TCRdb's copy has only in-frame clones and lacks some. The sample records about 2.1 million clones, 93% being singletons. As defined, naive CD8 cells were CD45RO-negative and positively selected for CCR7, with terminally differentiated effector memory CD45RA+ cells excluded. The specimen was naive CD8+ T cells from PBMCs. Receptors were obtained from a man in his late teens or twenties in good health. Some clones in this sample may be carry-over from other donors' samples.

The rearrangement joins TRBV7-2 to TRBJ2-7; D call uncertain. CDR1 and CDR2 (germline): SGHTA, FQGNSA. The CDR3 spans 16 residues. V dropped 0 bases and J dropped 4 bases, with 16 bases sitting between them. CDR3 sequence (DNA): TGTGCCAGCAGCTTAGCGCCGTCTTCAGAAGATTACGAGCAGTACTTC. Amino acid sequence: CASSLAPSSEDYEQYF.

The chain is built from TRBV27 and TRBJ2-1; the D is unclear. The germline CDR1 and CDR2 sequences are MNHEY and SMNVEV (reference sequence). The ends were cut back, 3 bases at V and 6 bases at J, with 9 bases in the middle. The CDR3 consists of 13 residues. The CDR3 loop reads CASSFFQGNEQFF. CDR3 coding DNA: TGTGCCAGCAGTTTTTTTCAAGGCAATGAGCAGTTCTTC.

The chain links TRBV30 to TRBJ1-1, with D possibly matching TRBD1 (6 bases). Looked up from germline, CDR1 is GTSNPN and CDR2 is SVGIG (reference sequence). The CDR3 has 14 amino acids. Trimming stripped 0 bases from V and 6 bases from J, with 14 bases between. CDR3 DNA: TGTGCCTGGAGTGTAGGGGGGGGATCGGCTGAAGCTTTCTTT. This translates into CAWSVGGGSAEAFF.

V usage is TRBV5-1 and J usage is TRBJ2-5; D is unclear. The CDR3 covers 15 residues. Trimming pared 0 bases from V and 0 bases from J, leaving 9 bases between. From germline, CDR1 is SGHRS and CDR2 YFSETQ. This chain's CDR3 is CASSLGQGYQETQYF. In nucleotides, the CDR3 is TGCGCCAGCAGCTTGGGGCAAGGGTACCAAGAGACCCAGTACTTC.

This chain uses TRBV7-9 with TRBJ1-1; no clear D. The CDR3 sequence is 13 residues long. Germline V gene data show CDR1 as SEHNR and CDR2 as FQNEAQ (reference sequence). Trimming took 5 bases from V and 8 from J, leaving 15 bases between them. The CDR3 bases are TGTGCCAGCAGCGGTAGTGGGTACCCCGAAGCTTTCTTT. Amino acids: CASSGSGYPEAFF. The full variable domain, rest sourced from reference TRBV7-9 and TRBJ1-1, is DTGVSQNPRHKITKRGQNVTFRCDPISEHNRLYWYRQTLGQGPEFLTYFQNEAQLEKSRLLSDRFSAERPKGSFSTLEIQRTEQGDSAMYLCASSGSGYPEAFFGQGTRLTVV.

The chain is built from TRBV19 and TRBJ2-7, with D perhaps given as TRBD1 or TRBD2 (6 bases each). Trimming removed 3 bases at V and 4 bases at J, with 16 bases between. The CDR3 is made up of 15 amino acids. Germline-derived CDR1 and CDR2 are LNHDA and SQIVND (reference sequence). The CDR3 sequence is CASSIASGDWYEQYF. The CDR3 nucleotides read TGTGCCAGTAGTATTGCGTCAGGGGACTGGTACGAGCAGTACTTC.

The chain links TRBV28 to TRBJ2-7; D call uncertain. The germline CDR1 and CDR2 sequences are MDHEN and SYDVKM. V was shortened by 5 bases and J by 1 base, with 21 bases between the two germline ends. The CDR3 consists of 17 residues. CDR3 sequence: CASSPNLRASHSYEQYF. CDR3 bases: TGTGCCAGCAGTCCGAATCTCCGGGCCTCTCATTCCTACGAGCAGTACTTC.

This chain uses TRBV28 with TRBJ2-5, with 8 bases lining up with TRBD2. This CDR3 region has 14 residues. Germline CDR1 reads MDHEN; CDR2 reads SYDVKM. Germline trimming cut 4 bases from V and 6 bases from J; bases unmatched to any gene: 7. The CDR3 is CASSSSGGRKTQYF. The CDR3 DNA sequence: TGTGCCAGCAGTTCATCGGGAGGGCGAAAGACCCAGTACTTC.

Comment on this clone: Other DNA variants within this sample encode the same CDR3. The chain employs TRBV19 and TRBJ1-1; D is uncertain. This CDR3 has 12 residues. Germline V gene lookup returns CDR1 LNHDA and CDR2 SQIVND (reference sequence). Trimming took 3 bases from V and 2 from J, leaving 4 bases between them. The CDR3 sequence is CASSISNTEAFF. In DNA form, the CDR3 reads TGTGCCAGTAGTATCTCTAACACTGAAGCTTTCTTT.

This clone was seen just once. The V call is TRBV7-8, the J call TRBJ2-7; 11 bases match TRBD2. This CDR3 comprises 14 residues. The ends lost 5 bases at V and 3 bases at J; junction bases unmatched: 3. Germline V gene sequence: CDR1 SGHVS, CDR2 FQNEAQ. In nucleotides, the CDR3 is TGTGCCAGCAGCGTTCTAGCGGGAGGCTACGAGCAGTACTTC. It yields the protein CASSVLAGGYEQYF.

This rearrangement joins TRBV14 to TRBJ1-1, with 7 nucleotides matching TRBD1. Per germline, CDR1 SGHDN and CDR2 FVKESK. This CDR3 comprises 12 residues. V gave up 8 bases and J gave up 5 bases; unmatched junction bases: 5. The CDR3 DNA follows: TGTGCCAGCCCAATACAGGGGACTGAAGCTTTCTTT. This sequence encodes CASPIQGTEAFF.

The V call is TRBV14, the J call TRBJ2-7, with 7 bases lining up with TRBD1. CDR3 length: 15 amino acids. V trimming: 4 bases; J trimming: 0 bases; junction bases outside the gene matches: 6. Germline assignment: CDR1 SGHDN and CDR2 FVKESK. DNA of the CDR3: TGTGCCAGCAGCCTGGGGACAGCCCCCTCCTACGAGCAGTACTTC. This gives the protein CASSLGTAPSYEQYF.

V is TRBV27 and J is TRBJ2-1; D uncertain. In germline, CDR1 is MNHEY, CDR2 SMNVEV (reference sequence). The CDR3 spans 13 residues. The V end was cut by 4 bases, the J end by 5 bases, with 9 bases between. CDR3 sequence (DNA): TGTGCCAGCAGTTGGGTGAAACACAATGAGCAGTTCTTC. Its translation: CASSWVKHNEQFF.